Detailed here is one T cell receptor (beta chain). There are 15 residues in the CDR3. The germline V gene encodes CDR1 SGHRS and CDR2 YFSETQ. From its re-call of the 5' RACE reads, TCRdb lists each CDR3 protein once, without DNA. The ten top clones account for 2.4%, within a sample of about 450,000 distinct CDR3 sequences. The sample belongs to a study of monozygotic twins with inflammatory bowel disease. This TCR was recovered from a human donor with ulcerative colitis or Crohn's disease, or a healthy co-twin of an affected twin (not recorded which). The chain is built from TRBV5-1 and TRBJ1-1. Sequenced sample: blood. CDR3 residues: CASSLVSGMNTEVFF.